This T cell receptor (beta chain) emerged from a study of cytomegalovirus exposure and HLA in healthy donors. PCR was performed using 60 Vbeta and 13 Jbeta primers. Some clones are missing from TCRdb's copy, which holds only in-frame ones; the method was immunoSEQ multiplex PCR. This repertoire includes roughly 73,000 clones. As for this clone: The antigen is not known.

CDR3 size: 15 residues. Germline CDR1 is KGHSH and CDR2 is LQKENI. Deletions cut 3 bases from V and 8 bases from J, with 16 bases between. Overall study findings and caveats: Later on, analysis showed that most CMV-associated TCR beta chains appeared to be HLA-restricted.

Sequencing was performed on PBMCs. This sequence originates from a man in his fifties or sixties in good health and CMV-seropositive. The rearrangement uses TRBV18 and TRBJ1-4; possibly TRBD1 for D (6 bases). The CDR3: CASSPGGGSTEKLFF. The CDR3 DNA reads TGTGCCAGCTCACCCGGCGGGGGCAGCACCGAAAAACTGTTTTTT.